This TCR beta chain was sequenced during a study of T cell responses to AZD1222 COVID-19 vaccine. Turning to the study itself: Second-dose recipients at about 4 or about 12 weeks were treated as one pooled group. Points from the study as a whole: CD4 TCRs covered the whole spike, strongest at regions 160-218 and 743-854. Repertoires were obtained solely post-peak T cell response. There were mostly white British donors and more females than males, and clonal diversity was possibly underestimated.

Clones were sequenced by immunoSEQ multiplex PCR, and TCRdb holds only the in-frame ones, with some missing. The sample holds about 120,000 clones, 89% seen once. With 6 bases removed from V and 5 bases from J, the gap between germline ends came to 20 bases. The CDR3 consists of 15 residues. Germline V gene lookup returns CDR1 WSHSY and CDR2 SAAADI. Turning to this clone: The antigen remains unidentified.

The sequence was obtained from an adult in good health. Here the sequenced sample was peripheral blood, taken on day 0 of AZD1222 vaccination. The chain joins TRBV10-2 to TRBJ2-7, with D tentatively TRBD1 (6 bases). The CDR3 spells CASSLLSGEYNEQYF. Written as DNA, the CDR3 is TGCGCCAGCAGCCTACTCTCAGGGGAGTACAACGAGCAGTACTTC.